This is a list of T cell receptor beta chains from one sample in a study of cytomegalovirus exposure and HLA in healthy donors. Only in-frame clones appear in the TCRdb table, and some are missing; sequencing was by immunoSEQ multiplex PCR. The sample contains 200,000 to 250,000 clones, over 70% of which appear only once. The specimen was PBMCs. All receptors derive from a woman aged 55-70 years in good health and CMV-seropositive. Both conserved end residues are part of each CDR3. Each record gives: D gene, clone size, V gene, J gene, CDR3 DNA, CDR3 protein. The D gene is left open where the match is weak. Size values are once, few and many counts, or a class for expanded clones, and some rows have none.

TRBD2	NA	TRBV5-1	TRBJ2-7	TGCGCCAGCAGCTTGGGCCTAGCGGGACCCTACGAGCAGTACTTC	CASSLGLAGPYEQYF
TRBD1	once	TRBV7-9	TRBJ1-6	TGTGCCAGCAGCCCCCAAGGGGGCGAATCACCCCTCCACTTT	CASSPQGGESPLHF
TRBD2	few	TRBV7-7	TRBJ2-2	TGTGCCAGCAGCCGCGGACTAGCGGGCCAGGCCGGGGAGCTGTTTTTT	CASSRGLAGQAGELFF
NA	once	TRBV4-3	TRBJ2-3	TGCGCCAGCAGCCAAGCGGGGGGCGCAGATACGCAGTATTTT	CASSQAGGADTQYF
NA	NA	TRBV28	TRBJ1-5	TGTGCCAGCAGTTTCAGGGGTCCTAGCAATCAACCCCAGCATTTT	CASSFRGPSNQPQHF
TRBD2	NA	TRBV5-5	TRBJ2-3	TGTGCCAGCAGCTTGAAGACTAGCGGGATAGTAGATACGCAGTATTTT	CASSLKTSGIVDTQYF
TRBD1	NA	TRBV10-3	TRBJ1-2	TGTGCCATCAATGGACAGGGGGAAAACTATGGCTACACCTTC	CAINGQGENYGYTF
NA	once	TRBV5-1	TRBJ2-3	TGCGCCAGCAGCTTGAGAACAGGGCTGTTAGATACGCAGTATTTT	CASSLRTGLLDTQYF
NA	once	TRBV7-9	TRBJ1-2	TGTGCCAGCAGCCCATTCAAGATAGGAGGCTATGGCTACACCTTC	CASSPFKIGGYGYTF
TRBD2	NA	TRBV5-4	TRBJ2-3	TGTGCCAGCAGCTTGTCGGGGGGGGATACGCAGTATTTT	CASSLSGGDTQYF
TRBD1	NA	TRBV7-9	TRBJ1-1	TGTGCCAGCGCCCGGGGGGACAGGAGGGATACTGAAGCTTTCTTT	CASARGDRRDTEAFF
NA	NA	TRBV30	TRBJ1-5	TGTGCCTGGAGTGTAATGGAGAATCAGCCCCAGCATTTT	CAWSVMENQPQHF
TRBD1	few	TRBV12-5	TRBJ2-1	TGTGCTAGTGGCCCCGGGACAGGGGGCTTAGCTGAGCAGTTCTTC	CASGPGTGGLAEQFF
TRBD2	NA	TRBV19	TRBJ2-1	TGTGCCAGTAGTATGGGGACTAGCATGGATGAGCAGTTCTTC	CASSMGTSMDEQFF
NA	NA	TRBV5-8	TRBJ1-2	TGTGCCAGCAGCCACTGGTATAACGACTATGGCTACACCTTC	CASSHWYNDYGYTF
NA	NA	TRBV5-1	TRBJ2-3	TGCGCCAGCGGTAACCAAGGGGCAGATACGCAGTATTTT	CASGNQGADTQYF
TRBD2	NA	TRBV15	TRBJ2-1	TGTGCCACCAGCAGAGCCACACCTCAGCGGGGGGGCTCCTACAATGAGCAGTTCTTC	CATSRATPQRGGSYNEQFF
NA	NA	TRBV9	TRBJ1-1	TGTGCCAGCAGCGTAGGGCCGAACACTGAAGCTTTCTTT	CASSVGPNTEAFF
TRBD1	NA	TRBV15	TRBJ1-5	TGTGCCACCAGCCCGACAGGGGGCTTCAATCAGCCCCAGCATTTT	CATSPTGGFNQPQHF
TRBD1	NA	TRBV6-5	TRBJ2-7	TGTGCCAGCAGCCAGGGGGACTCCTACGAGCAGTACTTC	CASSQGDSYEQYF
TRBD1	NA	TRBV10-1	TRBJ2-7	TGCGCCAGCAGTTCGGGGACAGGGTTTAGCGAGCAGTACTTC	CASSSGTGFSEQYF
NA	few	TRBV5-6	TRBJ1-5	TGTGCCAGCAGCTTGTGGTCCGGGAGCAATCAGCCCCAGCATTTT	CASSLWSGSNQPQHF
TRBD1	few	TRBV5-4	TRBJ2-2	TGTGCCAGCAGCAGACGGGACAGGGACACCGGGGAGCTGTTTTTT	CASSRRDRDTGELFF
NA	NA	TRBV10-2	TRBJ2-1	TGCGCCAGCAGTGAGGGACAGAACTACAATGAGCAGTTCTTC	CASSEGQNYNEQFF
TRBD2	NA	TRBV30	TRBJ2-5	TGTGCCTGGAGTGTGGGCCTAGCGGGGAGCCAAGAGACCCAGTACTTC	CAWSVGLAGSQETQYF
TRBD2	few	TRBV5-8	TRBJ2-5	TGTGCCAGCAGCCTCGCGGGGGGCGGGGAGACCCAGTACTTC	CASSLAGGGETQYF
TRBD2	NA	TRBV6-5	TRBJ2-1	TGTGCCAGTCATAGCGGGAGCTCCTACAATGAGCAGTTCTTC	CASHSGSSYNEQFF
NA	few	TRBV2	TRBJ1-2	TGTGCCAGCAGTGAAACCGGCTATGGCTACACCTTC	CASSETGYGYTF
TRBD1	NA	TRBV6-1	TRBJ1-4	TGTGCCAGCAGTTTTGGGACAGGGATTGAAAAACTGTTTTTT	CASSFGTGIEKLFF
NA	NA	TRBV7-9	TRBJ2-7	TGTGCCAGCAGCTTAGTGGAGTCCTACGAGCAGTACTTC	CASSLVESYEQYF
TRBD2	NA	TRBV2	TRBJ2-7	TGTGCCAGCAGTGAGGCCGGGAGGGCCCTTTACGAGCAGTACTTC	CASSEAGRALYEQYF
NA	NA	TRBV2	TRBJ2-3	TGTGCCAGCAGTCCACAGGGAGCATTCACAGATACGCAGTATTTT	CASSPQGAFTDTQYF
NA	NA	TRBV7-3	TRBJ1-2	TGTGCCAGCAGCCCCCGTCAGAACTATGGCTACACCTTC	CASSPRQNYGYTF
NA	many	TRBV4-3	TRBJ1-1	TGCGCCAGCAGCCTTGAACAGGGATCCACTGAAGCTTTCTTT	CASSLEQGSTEAFF
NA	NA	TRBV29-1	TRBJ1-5	TGCAGCGTTGAGACATTTAGCAATCAGCCCCAGCATTTT	CSVETFSNQPQHF
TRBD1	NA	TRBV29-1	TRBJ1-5	TGCAGCGCCGGGACAGGGGGCCAGCCCCAGCATTTT	CSAGTGGQPQHF
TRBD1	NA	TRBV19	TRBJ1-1	TGTGCCAGTAGTATAGGAACGTGGACAGGGCGAGCAGACACTGAAGCTTTCTTT	CASSIGTWTGRADTEAFF
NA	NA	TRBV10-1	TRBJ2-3	TGCGCCAGCAGCGTAGTGGTCACAGATACGCAGTATTTT	CASSVVVTDTQYF
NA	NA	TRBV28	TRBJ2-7	TGTGCCAGCAGTTTGCCGACAAAATTCTACGAGCAGTACTTC	CASSLPTKFYEQYF
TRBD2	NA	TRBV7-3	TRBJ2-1	TGTGCCAGCAGCCCACTAGCGGGGCTCTACAATGAGCAGTTCTTC	CASSPLAGLYNEQFF